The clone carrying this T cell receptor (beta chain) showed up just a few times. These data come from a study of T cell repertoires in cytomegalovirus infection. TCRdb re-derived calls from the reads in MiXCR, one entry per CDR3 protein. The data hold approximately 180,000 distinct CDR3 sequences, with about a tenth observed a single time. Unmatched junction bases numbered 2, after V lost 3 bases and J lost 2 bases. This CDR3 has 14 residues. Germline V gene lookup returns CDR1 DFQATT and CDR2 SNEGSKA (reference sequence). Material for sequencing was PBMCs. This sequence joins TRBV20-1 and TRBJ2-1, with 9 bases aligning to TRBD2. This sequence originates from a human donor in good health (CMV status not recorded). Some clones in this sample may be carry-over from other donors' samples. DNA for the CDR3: TGCAGTGCTAGGGCGGGGGGGCCCTACAATGAGCAGTTCTTC. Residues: CSARAGGPYNEQFF.